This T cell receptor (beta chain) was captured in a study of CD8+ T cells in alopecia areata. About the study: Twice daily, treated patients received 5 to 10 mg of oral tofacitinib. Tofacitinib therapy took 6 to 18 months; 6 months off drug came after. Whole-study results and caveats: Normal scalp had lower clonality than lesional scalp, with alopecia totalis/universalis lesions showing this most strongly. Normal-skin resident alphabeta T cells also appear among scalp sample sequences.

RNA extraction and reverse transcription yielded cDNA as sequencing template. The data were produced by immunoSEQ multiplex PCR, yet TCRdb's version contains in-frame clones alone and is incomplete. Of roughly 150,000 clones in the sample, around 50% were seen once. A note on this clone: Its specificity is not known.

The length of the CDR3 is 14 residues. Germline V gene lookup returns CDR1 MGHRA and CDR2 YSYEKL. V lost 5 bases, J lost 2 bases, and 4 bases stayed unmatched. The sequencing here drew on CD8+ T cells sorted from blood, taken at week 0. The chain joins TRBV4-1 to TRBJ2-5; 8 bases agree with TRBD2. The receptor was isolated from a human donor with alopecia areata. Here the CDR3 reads CASSEAGAQETQYF. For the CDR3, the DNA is TGCGCCAGCAGCGAAGCGGGGGCTCAAGAGACCCAGTACTTC.